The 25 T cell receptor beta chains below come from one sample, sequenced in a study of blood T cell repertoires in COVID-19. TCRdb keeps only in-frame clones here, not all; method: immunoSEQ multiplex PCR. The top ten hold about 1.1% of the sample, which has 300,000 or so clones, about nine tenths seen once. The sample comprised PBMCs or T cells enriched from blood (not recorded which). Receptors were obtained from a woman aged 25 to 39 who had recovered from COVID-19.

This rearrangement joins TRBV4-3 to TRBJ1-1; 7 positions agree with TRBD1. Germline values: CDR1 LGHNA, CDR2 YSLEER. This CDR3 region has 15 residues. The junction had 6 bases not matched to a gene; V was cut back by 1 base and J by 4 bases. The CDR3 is CASSQVLAGGTEAFF. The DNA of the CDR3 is TGCGCCAGCAGCCAAGTGTTGGCAGGGGGCACTGAAGCTTTCTTT.

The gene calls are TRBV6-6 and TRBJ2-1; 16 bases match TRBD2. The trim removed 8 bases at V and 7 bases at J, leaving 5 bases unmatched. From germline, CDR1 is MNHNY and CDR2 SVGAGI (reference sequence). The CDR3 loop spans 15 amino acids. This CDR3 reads CASWGLAGGGNEQFF. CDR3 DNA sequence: TGTGCCAGCTGGGGACTAGCGGGAGGGGGGAATGAGCAGTTCTTC.

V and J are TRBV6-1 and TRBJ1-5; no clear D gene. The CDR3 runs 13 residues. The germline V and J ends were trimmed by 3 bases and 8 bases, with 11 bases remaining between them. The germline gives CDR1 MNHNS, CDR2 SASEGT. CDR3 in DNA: TGTGCCAGCAGTGACACTGCTCAGGAGCCCCAGCATTTT. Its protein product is CASSDTAQEPQHF.

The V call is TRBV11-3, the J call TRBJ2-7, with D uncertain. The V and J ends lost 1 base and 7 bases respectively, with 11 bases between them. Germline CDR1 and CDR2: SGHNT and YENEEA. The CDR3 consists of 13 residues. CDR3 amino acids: CASSLGHSLEQYF. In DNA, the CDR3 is TGTGCCAGCAGCTTAGGACATTCCCTAGAGCAGTACTTC.

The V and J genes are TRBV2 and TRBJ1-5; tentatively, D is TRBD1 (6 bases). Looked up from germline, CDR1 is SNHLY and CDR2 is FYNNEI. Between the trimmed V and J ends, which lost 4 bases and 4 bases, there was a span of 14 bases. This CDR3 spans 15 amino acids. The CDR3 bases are TGTGCCAGCAGTGGGGGGCAGGAGTCGAATCAGCCCCAGCATTTT. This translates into CASSGGQESNQPQHF.

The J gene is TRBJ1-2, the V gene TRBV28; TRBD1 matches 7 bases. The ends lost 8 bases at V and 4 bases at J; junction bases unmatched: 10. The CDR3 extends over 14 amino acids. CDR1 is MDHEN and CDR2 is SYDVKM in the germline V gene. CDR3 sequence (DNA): TGTGCCAGCTGCCAGGGGGAGAGTCTCTATGGCTACACCTTC. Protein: CASCQGESLYGYTF.

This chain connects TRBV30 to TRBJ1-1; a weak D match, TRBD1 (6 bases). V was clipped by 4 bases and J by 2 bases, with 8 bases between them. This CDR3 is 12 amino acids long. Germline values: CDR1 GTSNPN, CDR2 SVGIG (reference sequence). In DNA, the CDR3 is TGTGCCTGGAAGGGGGATAACACTGAAGCTTTCTTT. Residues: CAWKGDNTEAFF.

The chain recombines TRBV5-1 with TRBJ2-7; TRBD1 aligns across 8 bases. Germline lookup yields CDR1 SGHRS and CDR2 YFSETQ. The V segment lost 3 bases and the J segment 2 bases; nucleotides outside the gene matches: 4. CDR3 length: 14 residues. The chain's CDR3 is CASSSGTGPYEQYF. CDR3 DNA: TGCGCCAGCAGCTCCGGGACAGGCCCCTACGAGCAGTACTTC.

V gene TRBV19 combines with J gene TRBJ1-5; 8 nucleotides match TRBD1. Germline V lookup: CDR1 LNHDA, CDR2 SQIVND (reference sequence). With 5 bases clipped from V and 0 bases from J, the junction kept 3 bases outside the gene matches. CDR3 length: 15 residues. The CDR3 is CASSVDRGSNQPQHF. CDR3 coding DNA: TGTGCCAGTAGTGTTGACAGGGGTAGCAATCAGCCCCAGCATTTT. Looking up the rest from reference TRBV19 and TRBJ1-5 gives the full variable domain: DGGITQSPKYLFRKEGQNVTLSCEQNLNHDAMYWYRQDPGQGLRLIYYSQIVNDFQKGDIAEGYSVSREKKESFPLTVTSAQKNPTAFYLCASSVDRGSNQPQHFGDGTRLSIL.

As DNA, the CDR3 is TGTGCCTGGAGTATCGAAACCCGACTAGCGGGAACAACTAGCACAGATACGCAGTATTTT. Its protein product is CAWSIETRLAGTTSTDTQYF. The J gene is TRBJ2-3, the V gene TRBV30; 11 bases fit TRBD2. The V and J ends lost 2 bases and 0 bases, in that order; junction bases with no gene match: 16. Germline lookup yields CDR1 GTSNPN and CDR2 SVGIG (reference sequence). This CDR3 is 20 amino acids long.

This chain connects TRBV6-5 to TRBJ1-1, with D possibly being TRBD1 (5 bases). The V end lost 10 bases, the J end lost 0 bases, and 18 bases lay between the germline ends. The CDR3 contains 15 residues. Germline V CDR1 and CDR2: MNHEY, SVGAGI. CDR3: CATREGIGVNTEAFF. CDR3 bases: TGTGCCACCCGGGAGGGGATCGGAGTGAACACTGAAGCTTTCTTT.

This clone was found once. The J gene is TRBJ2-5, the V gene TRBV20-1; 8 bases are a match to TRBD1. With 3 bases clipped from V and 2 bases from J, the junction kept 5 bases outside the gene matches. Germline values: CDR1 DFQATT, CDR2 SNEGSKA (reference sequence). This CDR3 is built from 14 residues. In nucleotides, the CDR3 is TGCAGTGCTAGTCGGCAGGGGGCTCAAGAGACCCAGTACTTC. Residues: CSASRQGAQETQYF.

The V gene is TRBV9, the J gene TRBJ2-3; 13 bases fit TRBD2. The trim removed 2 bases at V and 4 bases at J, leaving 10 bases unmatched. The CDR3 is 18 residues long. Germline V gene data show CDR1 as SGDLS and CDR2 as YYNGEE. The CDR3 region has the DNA TGTGCCAGCAGCGTTTACCCAAGACTAGCGGGAGGCGCAGATACGCAGTATTTT. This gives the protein CASSVYPRLAGGADTQYF.

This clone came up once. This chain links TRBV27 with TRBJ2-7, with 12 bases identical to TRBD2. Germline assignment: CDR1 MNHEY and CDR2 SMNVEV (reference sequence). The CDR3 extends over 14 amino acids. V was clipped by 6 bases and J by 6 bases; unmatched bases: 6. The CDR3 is CASSMTSGSLEQYF. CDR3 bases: TGTGCCAGCAGCATGACTAGCGGGAGTCTCGAGCAGTACTTC.

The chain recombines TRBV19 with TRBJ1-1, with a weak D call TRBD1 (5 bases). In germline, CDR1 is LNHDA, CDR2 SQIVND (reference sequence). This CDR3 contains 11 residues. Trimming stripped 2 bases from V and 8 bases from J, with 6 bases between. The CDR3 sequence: CASSINREAFF. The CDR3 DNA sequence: TGTGCCAGTAGTATAAACAGGGAAGCTTTCTTT.

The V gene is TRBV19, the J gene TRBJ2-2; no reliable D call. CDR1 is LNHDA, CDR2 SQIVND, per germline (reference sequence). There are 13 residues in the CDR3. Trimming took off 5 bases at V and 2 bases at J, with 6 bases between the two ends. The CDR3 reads CASSALNTGELFF. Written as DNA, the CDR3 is TGTGCCAGTAGTGCACTTAACACCGGGGAGCTGTTTTTT. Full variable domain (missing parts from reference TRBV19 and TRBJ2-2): DGGITQSPKYLFRKEGQNVTLSCEQNLNHDAMYWYRQDPGQGLRLIYYSQIVNDFQKGDIAEGYSVSREKKESFPLTVTSAQKNPTAFYLCASSALNTGELFFGEGSRLTVL.

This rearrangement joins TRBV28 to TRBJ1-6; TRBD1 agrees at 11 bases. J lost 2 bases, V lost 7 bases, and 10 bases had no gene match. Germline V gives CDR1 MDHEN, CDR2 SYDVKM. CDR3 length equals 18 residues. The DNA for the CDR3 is TGTGCCAGCATTCCCAGGACAGGGGGCACAACCTATAATTCACCCCTCCACTTT. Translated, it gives CASIPRTGGTTYNSPLHF.

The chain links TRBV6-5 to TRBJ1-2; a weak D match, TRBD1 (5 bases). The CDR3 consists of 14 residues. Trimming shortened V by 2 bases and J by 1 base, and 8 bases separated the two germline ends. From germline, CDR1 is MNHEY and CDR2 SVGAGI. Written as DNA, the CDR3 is TGTGCCAGCAGTTACCGGACACGTAACTATGGCTACACCTTC. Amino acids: CASSYRTRNYGYTF.

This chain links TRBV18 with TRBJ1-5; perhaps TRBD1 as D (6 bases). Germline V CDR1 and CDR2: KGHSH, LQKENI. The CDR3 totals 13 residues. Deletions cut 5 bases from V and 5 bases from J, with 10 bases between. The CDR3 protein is CASSWGRDQPQHF. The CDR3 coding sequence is TGTGCCAGCTCATGGGGGCGCGATCAGCCCCAGCATTTT.

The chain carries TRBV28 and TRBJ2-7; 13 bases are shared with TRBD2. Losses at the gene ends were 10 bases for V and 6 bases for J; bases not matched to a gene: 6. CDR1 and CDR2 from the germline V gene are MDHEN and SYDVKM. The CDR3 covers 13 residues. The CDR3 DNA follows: TGTGCCACCACCGGGACTAGCGGGACCGAGCAGTACTTC. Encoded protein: CATTGTSGTEQYF.

The chain's CDR3 is CASSLGWTSGRGRADTQYF. In DNA, the CDR3 is TGTGCCAGCAGCTTAGGTTGGACTAGCGGGAGAGGGAGGGCAGATACGCAGTATTTT. The chain has TRBV7-2 and TRBJ2-3; 13 bases fit TRBD2. This CDR3 region has 19 residues. Trimming took 1 base from V and 4 from J; bases not matched to a gene: 11. Germline V CDR1 and CDR2: SGHTA, FQGNSA.

The CDR3 loop reads CASSFKSDSPHSNQPQHF. The CDR3 DNA reads TGCGCCAGCAGCTTCAAGAGTGACAGTCCTCATAGCAATCAGCCCCAGCATTTT. V is TRBV5-1 and J is TRBJ1-5; possible D gene TRBD1, 5 bases. The CDR3 spans 18 residues. The V gene's germline CDR1 is SGHRS and CDR2 YFSETQ. V lost 2 bases to trimming and J lost 0 bases, with 18 bases between them.

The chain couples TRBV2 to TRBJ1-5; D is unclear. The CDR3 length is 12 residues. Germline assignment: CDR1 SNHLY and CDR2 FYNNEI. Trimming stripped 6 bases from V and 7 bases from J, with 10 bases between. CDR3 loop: CASSRGGQPQHF. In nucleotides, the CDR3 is TGTGCCAGCAGCCGGGGAGGACAGCCCCAGCATTTT.

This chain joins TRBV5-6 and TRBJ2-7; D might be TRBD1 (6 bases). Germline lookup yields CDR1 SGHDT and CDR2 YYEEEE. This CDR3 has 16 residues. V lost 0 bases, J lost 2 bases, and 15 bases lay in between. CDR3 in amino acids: CASSLGGTGIPYEQYF. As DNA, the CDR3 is TGTGCCAGCAGCTTGGGGGGAACAGGGATCCCCTACGAGCAGTACTTC.

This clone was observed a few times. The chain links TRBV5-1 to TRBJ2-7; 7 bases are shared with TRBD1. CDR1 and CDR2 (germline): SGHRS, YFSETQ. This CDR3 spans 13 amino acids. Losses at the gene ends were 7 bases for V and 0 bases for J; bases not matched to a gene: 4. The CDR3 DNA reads TGCGCCAGCCGACAGGGTAGCTCCTACGAGCAGTACTTC. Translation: CASRQGSSYEQYF.